The next 29 T cell receptor beta chains were all read from a single sample in a study of breast tumors, draining lymph nodes, adjacent tissues. Each CDR3 protein gets one entry after TCRdb re-called the multiplex PCR reads with MiXCR. This sample has about 35,000 distinct CDR3 sequences, with about 36% found just once. Sequences were obtained from breast tumor tissue. The source is a female donor with breast cancer. Some clones in this sample may be carry-over from other donors' samples.

The gene calls are TRBV28 and TRBJ2-5; 7 bases map to TRBD2. This CDR3 contains 16 residues. CDR1 is MDHEN and CDR2 is SYDVKM in the germline V gene. After removal of 3 bases from V and 1 base from J, the junction contained 8 bases not matched to a gene. CDR3 bases: TGTGCCAGCAGTTTTTGGAATACGGGAGGCCAAGAGACCCAGTACTTC. Encoded protein: CASSFWNTGGQETQYF.

The genes are TRBV7-9 and TRBJ2-6; 12 bases match TRBD1. This CDR3 has 19 residues. Germline CDR1 reads SEHNR; CDR2 reads FQNEAQ (reference sequence). Trimming at V came to 4 bases and at J to 0 bases, leaving 7 bases not matched to a gene. CDR3 region: CASSSRDRGRVSGANVLTF. The DNA for the CDR3 is TGTGCCAGCAGCTCCCGGGACAGGGGGCGCGTCTCTGGGGCCAACGTCCTGACTTTC. The full variable domain, in which reference TRBV7-9 and TRBJ2-6 provide the parts outside the CDR3, is DTGVSQNPRHKITKRGQNVTFRCDPISEHNRLYWYRQTLGQGPEFLTYFQNEAQLEKSRLLSDRFSAERPKGSFSTLEIQRTEQGDSAMYLCASSSRDRGRVSGANVLTFGAGSRLTVL.

This clonotype was recorded at least ten times. The chain is built from TRBV2 and TRBJ1-2; D uncertain. Trimming took 2 bases from V and 8 from J, leaving 15 bases between them. The CDR3 has 14 residues. CDR1 is SNHLY and CDR2 is FYNNEI in the germline V gene. The CDR3 nucleotides read TGTGCCAGCAGTGAATCGGGGAAGGGAACCGGCTACACCTTC. It specifies CASSESGKGTGYTF.

In this sample, this clonotype turned up many times. The rearrangement links TRBV7-8 to TRBJ2-7; 12 positions agree with TRBD2. CDR3 length equals 16 residues. The germline V gene has CDR1 SGHVS and CDR2 FQNEAQ. V dropped 5 bases and J dropped 3; count of bases not matched to a gene: 8. DNA of the CDR3: TGTGCCAGCAGCCCACAGGGACTAGCGGGTTTCTACGAGCAGTACTTC. Protein: CASSPQGLAGFYEQYF.

The chain couples TRBV19 to TRBJ2-1, with D maybe TRBD2 (6 bases). Trimming cost V 7 bases and J 0 bases, with 13 bases left between them. The CDR3 is 15 amino acids. Germline CDR1 reads LNHDA; CDR2 reads SQIVND (reference sequence). The CDR3 sequence is CASTRLGGSYNEQFF. The CDR3, as DNA: TGTGCCAGTACTAGATTGGGGGGCTCCTACAATGAGCAGTTCTTC.

The J gene is TRBJ2-3, the V gene TRBV7-6, with 11 bases identical to TRBD2. Germline CDR1 and CDR2: SGHVS and FNYEAQ. This CDR3 has 16 amino acids. The junction had 7 bases not matched to a gene; V was cut back by 2 bases and J by 6 bases. The CDR3 here is CASSLIAGGVSDTQYF. Here the CDR3 DNA reads TGTGCCAGCAGCTTAATAGCGGGAGGGGTGTCGGATACGCAGTATTTT. Complete variable domain (other parts from reference TRBV7-6 and TRBJ2-3): GAGVSQSPRYKVTKRGQDVALRCDPISGHVSLYWYRQALGQGPEFLTYFNYEAQQDKSGLPNDRFSAERPEGSISTLTIQRTEQRDSAMYRCASSLIAGGVSDTQYFGPGTRLTVL.

CDR3: CASSEFPPGQGVLQTQYF. In nucleotides, the CDR3 is TGTGCCAGCAGCGAATTTCCTCCGGGGCAGGGGGTTCTTCAGACCCAGTACTTC. The V gene is TRBV27, the J gene TRBJ2-5; 7 nucleotides line up with TRBD1. The CDR3 is 18 residues long. CDR1 and CDR2 from the germline V gene are MNHEY and SMNVEV (reference sequence). With 6 bases clipped from V and 6 bases from J, the junction kept 22 bases outside the gene matches.

With respect to this clonotype: A read error may explain this, as a much larger clone is one base away. The CDR3 sequence: CASSPLKTGLIHF. The CDR3 coding sequence is TGTGCCAGCAGCCCCCTTAAGACAGGCCTTATCCACTTT. The rearrangement links TRBV3-1 to TRBJ1-6; a weak D match, TRBD1 (6 bases). Germline V gene lookup returns CDR1 LGHDT and CDR2 YNNKEL (reference sequence). Between the trimmed V and J ends, which lost 4 bases and 17 bases, there was a span of 18 bases. The CDR3 loop spans 13 amino acids.

This clonotype was recorded at least ten times. The genes are TRBV5-5 and TRBJ1-4; the D is unclear. Trimming left V 5 bases short and J 7 bases short, with 9 bases between. Per germline, CDR1 SGHKS and CDR2 YYEKEE (reference sequence). This CDR3 is 12 amino acids long. CDR3 nucleotide sequence: TGTGCCAGCAGACGAAGCGGTGAAAAACTGTTTTTT. Its translation is CASRRSGEKLFF.

Concerning this clonotype itself: The junction departs from the called germline gene at one end, perhaps through a read error. The chain is built from TRBV28 and TRBJ2-5; TRBD2 is a possible D gene (5 bases). Germline CDR1 MDHEN, CDR2 SYDVKM. The CDR3 has 15 residues. The CDR3 here is CASSSYVGEGEAQYF. CDR3 in DNA: TGTGCCAGCAGTTCTTACGTCGGGGAAGGAGAGGCCCAGTACTTC.

This clonotype has ten or more counts. The V gene is TRBV19, the J gene TRBJ2-5, with 10 bases aligning to TRBD2. Germline CDR1 is LNHDA and CDR2 is SQIVND (reference sequence). V lost 4 bases, J lost 2 bases, and 7 bases stayed unmatched. The CDR3 loop spans 16 amino acids. The CDR3 coding sequence is TGTGCCAGTAGTAAATCTAGCGGGAGTTTTCAAGAGACCCAGTACTTC. It yields the protein CASSKSSGSFQETQYF. The full variable domain, with the rest looked up from reference TRBV19 and TRBJ2-5, is DGGITQSPKYLFRKEGQNVTLSCEQNLNHDAMYWYRQDPGQGLRLIYYSQIVNDFQKGDIAEGYSVSREKKESFPLTVTSAQKNPTAFYLCASSKSSGSFQETQYFGPGTRLLVL.

About this clonotype: This may stem from a read error, because a much larger clone lies one nucleotide away. The chain recombines TRBV2 with TRBJ2-3; D call uncertain. Germline loops: CDR1 SNHLY, CDR2 FYNNEI. This CDR3 is 11 amino acids long. The CDR3 reads CAGSDPDTQYF. Here the CDR3 DNA reads TGTGCCGGCAGTGATCCGGATACGCAGTATTTT.

This clonotype was detected once. The rearrangement joins TRBV6-6 to TRBJ1-5, with a possible D match to TRBD1 (5 bases). V lost 0 bases to trimming and J lost 5 bases, with 11 bases between them. The CDR3 covers 15 residues. Germline V gene data show CDR1 as MNHNY and CDR2 as SVGAGI (reference sequence). The CDR3 reads CASSYSSDTYQPQHF. The CDR3, as DNA: TGTGCCAGCAGTTACTCGTCGGACACCTATCAGCCCCAGCATTTT.

The chain carries TRBV19 and TRBJ2-2; perhaps D is TRBD1 or TRBD2 (5 bases each). Trimming removed 5 bases from V and 3 bases from J, with 13 bases in between. The CDR3 has 15 amino acids. Looked up from germline, CDR1 is LNHDA and CDR2 is SQIVND (reference sequence). The chain's CDR3 is CASSGSGTYTGELFF. DNA of the CDR3: TGTGCCAGTAGTGGGTCCGGGACCTACACCGGGGAGCTGTTTTTT.

The chain recombines TRBV9 with TRBJ1-2; no clear D. CDR1 is SGDLS, CDR2 YYNGEE, per germline. V lost 5 bases and J lost 4, with 12 bases in between. CDR3 length: 13 residues. CDR3 sequence reads: CASSPGLTYGYTF. CDR3 in DNA: TGTGCCAGCAGTCCCGGACTTACCTATGGCTACACCTTC.

In its sample, this clonotype was seen many times. The genes are TRBV29-1 and TRBJ2-5, with D possibly matching TRBD1 (5 bases). From germline, CDR1 is SQVTM and CDR2 ANQGSEA. The V end was cut by 0 bases, the J end by 4 bases, with 18 bases between. The length of the CDR3 is 16 residues. CDR3 protein: CSVEDPLKGYRETQYF. In nucleotides, the CDR3 is TGCAGCGTTGAAGACCCCCTAAAGGGGTACCGAGAGACCCAGTACTTC.

This clonotype has ten or more counts. The V call is TRBV20-1, the J call TRBJ2-3; D is unresolved. The V end was cut by 7 bases, the J end by 2 bases, with 7 bases between. CDR3 length equals 11 residues. Per germline, CDR1 DFQATT and CDR2 SNEGSKA (reference sequence). CDR3 DNA sequence: TGCAGTGTTGGCTACACAGATACGCAGTATTTT. Translation gives CSVGYTDTQYF.

The chain recombines TRBV27 with TRBJ2-3; the match to TRBD2 covers 7 bases. CDR3 length equals 14 residues. In germline, CDR1 is MNHEY, CDR2 SMNVEV (reference sequence). Germline trimming cut 7 bases from V and 6 bases from J; bases unmatched to any gene: 10. The CDR3 DNA reads TGTGCCAGCAAGGGGTTAGCGGGTCTGGATACGCAGTATTTT. As protein: CASKGLAGLDTQYF.

This clonotype was observed many times. V gene TRBV19 combines with J gene TRBJ2-7; 7 bases are shared with TRBD2. Germline-derived CDR1 and CDR2 are LNHDA and SQIVND (reference sequence). V dropped 11 bases and J dropped 2; count of bases not matched to a gene: 15. The CDR3 consists of 15 residues. In nucleotides, the CDR3 is TGTGCCTCGGGCCCCTTTACGGGAGGAACCTACGAGCAGTACTTC. Translated: CASGPFTGGTYEQYF.

This clonotype was seen many times. The chain is built from TRBV5-6 and TRBJ1-5; D ambiguous. The CDR3 contains 15 residues. Germline V lookup: CDR1 SGHDT, CDR2 YYEEEE. The germline V and J ends were trimmed by 1 base and 0 bases, with 8 bases remaining between them. CDR3: CASSLRINSNQPQHF. The CDR3 bases are TGTGCCAGCAGCTTGCGCATAAATAGCAATCAGCCCCAGCATTTT.

In this sample, this clonotype turned up many times. The chain links TRBV19 to TRBJ2-7; D gene uncertain. Trimming took 1 base from V and 3 from J, leaving 7 bases between them. CDR1 is LNHDA and CDR2 is SQIVND in the germline V gene (reference sequence). The CDR3 has 13 amino acids. CDR3 bases: TGTGCCAGTAGTATAGTCGTCAGCTACGAGCAGTACTTC. It encodes CASSIVVSYEQYF.

This rearrangement joins TRBV2 to TRBJ1-4; 9 bases are shared with TRBD1. The CDR3 runs to 15 residues. CDR1 is SNHLY, CDR2 FYNNEI, per germline. Unmatched junction bases numbered 8, after V lost 5 bases and J lost 7 bases. This chain's CDR3 is CASSLRDREGEKLFF. The CDR3 DNA follows: TGTGCCAGCAGTCTCCGGGACAGGGAGGGTGAAAAACTGTTTTTT. The full variable domain, in which reference TRBV2 and TRBJ1-4 provide the parts outside the CDR3, is EPEVTQTPSHQVTQMGQEVILRCVPISNHLYFYWYRQILGQKVEFLVSFYNNEISEKSEIFDDQFSVERPDGSNFTLKIRSTKLEDSAMYFCASSLRDREGEKLFFGSGTQLSVL.

Judged by abundance, this clonotype is medium-sized. This chain joins TRBV5-6 and TRBJ2-1; 10 positions match TRBD2. V lost 3 bases and J lost 6; bases outside the gene matches: 6. The length of the CDR3 is 15 residues. CDR1 and CDR2 from the germline V gene are SGHDT and YYEEEE. CDR3 coding DNA: TGTGCCAGCAGCTCGAGCGGGAGGGCCCTCAATGAGCAGTTCTTC. This gives the protein CASSSSGRALNEQFF. Full variable domain (remainder filled in from reference TRBV5-6 and TRBJ2-1): DAGVTQSPTHLIKTRGQQVTLRCSPKSGHDTVSWYQQALGQGPQFIFQYYEEEERQRGNFPDRFSGHQFPNYSSELNVNALLLGDSALYLCASSSSGRALNEQFFGPGTRLTVL.

This clonotype was recorded many times. The chain couples TRBV5-1 to TRBJ1-3; perhaps TRBD1 as D (5 bases). The ends were cut back, 0 bases at V and 2 bases at J, with 6 bases in the middle. The CDR3 length is 14 residues. CDR1 SGHRS and CDR2 YFSETQ come from the germline V gene. The CDR3 DNA is TGCGCCAGCAGCTTGGGCAGGGCTGGAAACACCATATATTTT. Protein: CASSLGRAGNTIYF.

V usage is TRBV7-3 and J usage is TRBJ2-1, with D perhaps matching TRBD1 (6 bases). The CDR3 extends over 13 amino acids. V lost 8 bases and J 10 bases, leaving 18 bases between the germline ends. Germline CDR1 reads SGHTA; CDR2 reads FQGTGA. The CDR3 sequence is CASRLLTGGEQFF. DNA of the CDR3: TGTGCCAGCCGCCTACTGACAGGAGGCGAGCAGTTCTTC.

This clonotype was picked up a small number of times. This chain joins TRBV14 and TRBJ2-1; TRBD2 is a possible D gene (6 bases). Germline assignment: CDR1 SGHDN and CDR2 FVKESK. The V end lost 1 base, the J end lost 9 bases, and 10 bases lay between the germline ends. The CDR3 is 13 amino acids. DNA of the CDR3: TGTGCCAGCAGCCAAGCCTTGGGGGGTGAGCAGTTCTTC. Translating gives CASSQALGGEQFF.

The chain is built from TRBV7-9 and TRBJ2-1; 10 bases agree with TRBD2. The V gene's germline CDR1 is SEHNR and CDR2 FQNEAQ (reference sequence). The CDR3 spans 17 residues. Trimming cost V 1 base and J 9 bases; bases outside gene matches: 12. CDR3 in amino acids: CASSLGGASGSLGEQFF. Here the CDR3 DNA reads TGTGCCAGCAGCTTAGGGGGGGCTAGCGGGAGTTTGGGTGAGCAGTTCTTC.

This sequence joins TRBV7-3 and TRBJ2-3; 7 nucleotides line up with TRBD2. The CDR3 sequence is 16 residues long. Trimming removed 5 bases from V and 3 bases from J; junction bases left unmatched: 11. The germline gives CDR1 SGHTA, CDR2 FQGTGA. For the CDR3, the DNA is TGTGCCAGCAGCCCTCTTGCGGGAGTAGGGACAGATACGCAGTATTTT. Translation: CASSPLAGVGTDTQYF. Full variable domain (outside the CDR3, taken from reference TRBV7-3 and TRBJ2-3): GAGVSQTPSNKVTEKGKYVELRCDPISGHTALYWYRQSLGQGPEFLIYFQGTGAADDSGLPNDRFFAVRPEGSVSTLKIQRTERGDSAVYLCASSPLAGVGTDTQYFGPGTRLTVL.

The table lists this clonotype with many counts. V usage is TRBV9 and J usage is TRBJ2-7; maybe TRBD2 (5 bases). The CDR3 covers 13 residues. The V end lost 0 bases, the J end lost 6 bases, and 10 bases lay between the germline ends. Germline CDR1 reads SGDLS; CDR2 reads YYNGEE. The CDR3 DNA reads TGTGCCAGCAGCGTAGCCGGGAAGGGCGAGCAGTACTTC. It specifies CASSVAGKGEQYF.